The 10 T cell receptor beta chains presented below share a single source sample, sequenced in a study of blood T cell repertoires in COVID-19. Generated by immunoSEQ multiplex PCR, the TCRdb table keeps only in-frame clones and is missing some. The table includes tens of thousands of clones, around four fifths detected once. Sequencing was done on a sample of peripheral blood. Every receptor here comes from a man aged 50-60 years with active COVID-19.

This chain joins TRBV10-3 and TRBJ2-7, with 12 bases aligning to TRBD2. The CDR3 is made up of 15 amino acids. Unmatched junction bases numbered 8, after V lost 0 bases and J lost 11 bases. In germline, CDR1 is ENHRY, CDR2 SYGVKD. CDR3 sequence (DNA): TGTGCCATCAGTGAGTCGTGGGCTAGCGGGAGGGCAAAGTACTTC. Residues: CAISESWASGRAKYF.

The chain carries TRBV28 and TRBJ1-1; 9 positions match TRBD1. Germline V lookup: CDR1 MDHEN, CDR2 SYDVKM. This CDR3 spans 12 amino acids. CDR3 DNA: TGTAGGACAGGGGTCCAGGACACTGAAGCTTTCTTT. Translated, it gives CRTGVQDTEAFF.

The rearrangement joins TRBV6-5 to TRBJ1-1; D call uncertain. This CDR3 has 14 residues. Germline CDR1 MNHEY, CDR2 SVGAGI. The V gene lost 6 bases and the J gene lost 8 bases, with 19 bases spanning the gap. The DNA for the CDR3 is TGTGCCAGCAGCCCGGGGTTTGTGGAAGGGGAAGCTTTCTTT. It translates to CASSPGFVEGEAFF.

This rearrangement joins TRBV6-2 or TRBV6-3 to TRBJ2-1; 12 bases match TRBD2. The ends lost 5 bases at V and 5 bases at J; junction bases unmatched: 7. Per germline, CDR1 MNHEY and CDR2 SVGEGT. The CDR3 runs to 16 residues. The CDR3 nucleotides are TGTGCCAGCAGTACGCGGACTAGCGGGATCCACAATGAGCAGTTCTTC. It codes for CASSTRTSGIHNEQFF.

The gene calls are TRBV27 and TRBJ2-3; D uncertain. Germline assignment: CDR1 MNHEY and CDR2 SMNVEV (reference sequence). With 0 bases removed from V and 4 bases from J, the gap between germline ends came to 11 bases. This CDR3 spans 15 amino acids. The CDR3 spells CASSLSLDAPDTQYF. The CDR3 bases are TGTGCCAGCAGTTTATCCCTAGACGCTCCAGATACGCAGTATTTT.

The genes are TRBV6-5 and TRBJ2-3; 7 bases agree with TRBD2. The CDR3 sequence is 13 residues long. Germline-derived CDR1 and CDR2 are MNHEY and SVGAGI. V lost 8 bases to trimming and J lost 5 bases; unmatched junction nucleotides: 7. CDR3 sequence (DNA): TGTGCCAGCTGCCCTACGGGGGGAGATACGCAGTATTTT. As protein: CASCPTGGDTQYF.

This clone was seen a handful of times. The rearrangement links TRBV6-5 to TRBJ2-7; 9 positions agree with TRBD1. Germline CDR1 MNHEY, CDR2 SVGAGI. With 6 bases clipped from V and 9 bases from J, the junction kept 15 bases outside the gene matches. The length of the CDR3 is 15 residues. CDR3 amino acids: CASRRKPGQGGGQYF. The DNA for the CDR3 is TGTGCCAGCAGGCGAAAGCCGGGACAGGGTGGCGGGCAGTACTTC.

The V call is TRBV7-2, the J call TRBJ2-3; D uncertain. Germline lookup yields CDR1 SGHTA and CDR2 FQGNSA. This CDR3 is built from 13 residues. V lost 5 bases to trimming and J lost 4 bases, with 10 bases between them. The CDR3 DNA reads TGTGCCAGCAGCCCTAGGTCGGCAGATACGCAGTATTTT. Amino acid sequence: CASSPRSADTQYF. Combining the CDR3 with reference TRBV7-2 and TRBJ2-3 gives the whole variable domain GAGVSQSPSNKVTEKGKDVELRCDPISGHTALYWYRQSLGQGLEFLIYFQGNSAPDKSGLPSDRFSAERTGGSVSTLTIQRTQQEDSAVYLCASSPRSADTQYFGPGTRLTVL.

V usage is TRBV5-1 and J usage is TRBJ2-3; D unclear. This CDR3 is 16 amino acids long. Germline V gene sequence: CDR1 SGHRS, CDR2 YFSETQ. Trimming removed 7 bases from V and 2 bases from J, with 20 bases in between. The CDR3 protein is CASEDYPGSSTDTQYF. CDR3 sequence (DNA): TGCGCCAGCGAGGATTACCCCGGATCCTCCACAGATACGCAGTATTTT.

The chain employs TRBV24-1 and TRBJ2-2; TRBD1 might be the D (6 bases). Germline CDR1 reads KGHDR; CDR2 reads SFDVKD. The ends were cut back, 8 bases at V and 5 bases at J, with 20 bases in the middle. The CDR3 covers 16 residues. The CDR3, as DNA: TGTGCCACCACCCAGCCGTCCAGGGGTGGTACCGGGGAGCTGTTTTTT. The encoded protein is CATTQPSRGGTGELFF.